The 18 T cell receptor beta chains below all came from one sample that was sequenced in a study of OX40 agonist ivuxolimab in advanced cancers. This table comes from immunoSEQ multiplex PCR, and its TCRdb copy is limited to in-frame clones, with some not included. Among tens of thousands of clones listed, around 84% were seen once. Here the sequenced sample was CD4+ or CD8+ T cells sorted from blood, taken in a trial of the OX40 agonist ivuxolimab. These receptors all come from an adult with an advanced solid tumor such as melanoma, head and neck, liver or kidney cancer.

This chain joins TRBV5-1 and TRBJ2-2; 8 bases align to TRBD1. Germline loops: CDR1 SGHRS, CDR2 YFSETQ. Losses at the gene ends were 0 bases for V and 4 bases for J; bases not matched to a gene: 5. This CDR3 has 16 amino acids. In nucleotides, the CDR3 is TGCGCCAGCAGCTTGGTTGTGACAGGGGTCACCGGGGAGCTGTTTTTT. Amino acid sequence: CASSLVVTGVTGELFF.

This clone has only one observation. One end of the junction varies from germline; a read error may be responsible. The chain's CDR3 is CASRLDAGSAYEQYF. CDR3 nucleotides: TGCGCCAGCAGGTTGGATGCGGGTTCGGCCTACGAGCAGTACTTC. The genes are TRBV5-1 and TRBJ2-5; D may be TRBD2 (5 bases). Near its end, the DNA agrees better with TRBJ2-7, so the J call may be wrong. This CDR3 is 15 amino acids long. CDR1 is SGHRS and CDR2 is YFSETQ in the germline V gene.

This clone has a handful of counts. J is TRBJ2-3 and V is TRBV30; D is unclear. Germline CDR1 is GTSNPN and CDR2 is SVGIG (reference sequence). This CDR3 spans 12 amino acids. Trimming shortened V by 3 bases and J by 4 bases, and 8 bases separated the two germline ends. CDR3 in DNA: TGTGCCTGGAGCGACGGAGCAGATACGCAGTATTTT. Amino acid sequence: CAWSDGADTQYF. Variable domain in full (rest from reference TRBV30 and TRBJ2-3): SQTIHQWPATLVQPVGSPLSLECTVEGTSNPNLYWYRQAAGRGLQLLFYSVGIGQISSEVPQNLSASRPQDRQFILSSKKLLLSDSGFYLCAWSDGADTQYFGPGTRLTVL.

The CDR3 reads CASSPGLRDTIYF. The CDR3 DNA sequence: TGTGCCAGCTCACCGGGACTCCGGGACACCATATATTTT. The genes are TRBV18 and TRBJ1-3; a weak D match, TRBD1 (5 bases). Germline CDR1 reads KGHSH; CDR2 reads LQKENI. V lost 3 bases and J 8 bases, leaving 11 bases between the germline ends. The CDR3 is 13 amino acids.

This rearrangement joins TRBV6-6 to TRBJ2-7; D gene ambiguous. Germline V gene data show CDR1 as MNHNY and CDR2 as SVGAGI (reference sequence). V was pared by 2 bases and J by 4 bases, with 6 bases between. The CDR3 runs to 12 residues. CDR3 DNA: TGTGCCAGCAGTTACCAAGAGTACGAGCAGTACTTC. Translation gives CASSYQEYEQYF.

This clone was recorded only once. V usage is TRBV4-2 and J usage is TRBJ1-6; the match to TRBD1 covers 9 bases. Trimming cost V 0 bases and J 8 bases; bases outside gene matches: 8. The CDR3 has 17 amino acids. Per the germline V gene, CDR1 is LGHNA and CDR2 is YNFKEQ. The CDR3 DNA sequence: TGTGCCAGCAGCCAAGAGCGTGCGGGGACAGGGTATTCACCCCTCCACTTT. Its protein is CASSQERAGTGYSPLHF.

This rearrangement joins TRBV5-1 to TRBJ2-3; 7 bases agree with TRBD2. Per the germline V gene, CDR1 is SGHRS and CDR2 is YFSETQ. The CDR3 contains 14 residues. The junction had 5 bases not matched to a gene; V was cut back by 7 bases and J by 0 bases. CDR3 DNA: TGCGCCAGCCGACGGGACTACAGCACAGATACGCAGTATTTT. This sequence encodes CASRRDYSTDTQYF.

This clone was detected only a few times. The V and J genes are TRBV13 and TRBJ2-7; 9 bases are shared with TRBD1. The CDR3 length is 14 residues. CDR1 is PRHDT and CDR2 is FYEKMQ in the germline V gene (reference sequence). J was trimmed by 7 bases and V by 5 bases; bases with no gene match: 9. The CDR3 is CASSVQAGTGEQYF. As DNA, the CDR3 is TGTGCCAGCAGCGTCCAGGCGGGGACAGGGGAGCAGTACTTC.

The V gene is TRBV5-1, the J gene TRBJ1-5; possible D gene TRBD1, 6 bases. The CDR3 totals 15 residues. From germline, CDR1 is SGHRS and CDR2 YFSETQ. Trimming removed 4 bases at V and 0 bases at J, with 11 bases between. CDR3 sequence reads: CASSPGTISNQPQHF. CDR3 DNA sequence: TGCGCCAGCAGCCCCGGGACAATTAGCAATCAGCCCCAGCATTTT.

The chain combines TRBV5-1 with TRBJ2-2; D is possibly TRBD1 (5 bases). V lost 0 bases to trimming and J lost 7 bases, with 10 bases between them. The CDR3 runs 14 residues. In germline, CDR1 is SGHRS, CDR2 YFSETQ. Here the CDR3 DNA reads TGCGCCAGCAGCTTGGAGGGGTCCCGCGGGGAGCTGTTTTTT. Translating it yields CASSLEGSRGELFF.

V is TRBV5-1 and J is TRBJ1-1, with D maybe TRBD1 (5 bases). V was trimmed by 4 bases and J by 5 bases, leaving 18 bases between them. The CDR3 loop spans 15 amino acids. The germline V gene has CDR1 SGHRS and CDR2 YFSETQ. This CDR3 is CASSPTRGERTEAFF. CDR3 nucleotides: TGCGCCAGCAGCCCGACGAGGGGCGAGCGGACTGAAGCTTTCTTT. The complete variable domain, with remaining parts taken from reference TRBV5-1 and TRBJ1-1, reads KAGVTQTPRYLIKTRGQQVTLSCSPISGHRSVSWYQQTPGQGLQFLFEYFSETQRNKGNFPGRFSGRQFSNSRSEMNVSTLELGDSALYLCASSPTRGERTEAFFGQGTRLTVV.

The rearrangement joins TRBV4-3 to TRBJ2-1; 9 nucleotides match TRBD2. The CDR3 spans 18 residues. V shed 3 bases and J 4 bases; nucleotides not matched to a gene: 13. Germline-derived CDR1 and CDR2 are LGHNA and YSLEER. The CDR3 here is CASSHALIRTSAYNEQFF. CDR3 in DNA: TGCGCCAGCAGCCACGCTTTGATTCGGACTAGCGCTTACAATGAGCAGTTCTTC.

The chain has TRBV5-4 and TRBJ1-6; TRBD1 is a possible D gene (6 bases). This CDR3 comprises 14 residues. Trimming stripped 0 bases from V and 9 bases from J, with 10 bases between. Germline loops: CDR1 SGHNT, CDR2 YYREEE (reference sequence). The CDR3 nucleotides are TGTGCCAGCAGCTTGGCACAGGGACGTTCACCCCTCCACTTT. It translates to CASSLAQGRSPLHF.

The chain combines TRBV19 with TRBJ1-1; perhaps TRBD1 as D (5 bases). CDR3 size: 14 residues. Per germline, CDR1 LNHDA and CDR2 SQIVND (reference sequence). Trimming removed 5 bases at V and 3 bases at J, with 13 bases between. The CDR3 protein is CASSDRQWDTEAFF. DNA for the CDR3: TGTGCCAGTAGTGACCGACAGTGGGACACTGAAGCTTTCTTT.

The chain links TRBV11-1 to TRBJ2-1; 9 bases match TRBD2. The CDR3 extends over 17 amino acids. In germline, CDR1 is SGHAT, CDR2 FQDESV (reference sequence). The ends lost 2 bases at V and 7 bases at J; junction bases unmatched: 12. CDR3 sequence (DNA): TGTGCCAGCAGCTTAAATCTGTGGCGGGGGGGCCCGAATGAGCAGTTCTTC. The encoded protein is CASSLNLWRGGPNEQFF.

The V and J genes are TRBV6-5 and TRBJ2-7; tentative D call: TRBD2 (5 bases). CDR1 is MNHEY and CDR2 is SVGAGI in the germline V gene. This CDR3 is 14 amino acids long. The germline V and J ends were trimmed by 2 bases and 3 bases, with 11 bases remaining between them. Here the CDR3 reads CASSYGLAGYEQYF. In DNA form, the CDR3 reads TGTGCCAGCAGTTACGGGCTAGCCGGCTACGAGCAGTACTTC.

This sequence joins TRBV18 and TRBJ2-2; TRBD2 is a possible D gene (6 bases). The CDR3 runs to 16 residues. Germline loops: CDR1 KGHSH, CDR2 LQKENI. The V end lost 3 bases, the J end lost 4 bases, and 15 bases lay between the germline ends. CDR3 loop: CASSPSTSIITGELFF. The CDR3 DNA reads as TGTGCCAGCTCACCTAGCACTAGCATAATCACCGGGGAGCTGTTTTTT.

V is TRBV6-6 and J is TRBJ2-7; no definite D call. Trimming took 4 bases from V and 0 from J, leaving 1 base between them. This CDR3 region has 11 residues. In germline, CDR1 is MNHNY, CDR2 SVGAGI (reference sequence). The CDR3 loop reads CASSFSYEQYF. The CDR3 region has the DNA TGTGCCAGCAGTTTCTCCTACGAGCAGTACTTC.